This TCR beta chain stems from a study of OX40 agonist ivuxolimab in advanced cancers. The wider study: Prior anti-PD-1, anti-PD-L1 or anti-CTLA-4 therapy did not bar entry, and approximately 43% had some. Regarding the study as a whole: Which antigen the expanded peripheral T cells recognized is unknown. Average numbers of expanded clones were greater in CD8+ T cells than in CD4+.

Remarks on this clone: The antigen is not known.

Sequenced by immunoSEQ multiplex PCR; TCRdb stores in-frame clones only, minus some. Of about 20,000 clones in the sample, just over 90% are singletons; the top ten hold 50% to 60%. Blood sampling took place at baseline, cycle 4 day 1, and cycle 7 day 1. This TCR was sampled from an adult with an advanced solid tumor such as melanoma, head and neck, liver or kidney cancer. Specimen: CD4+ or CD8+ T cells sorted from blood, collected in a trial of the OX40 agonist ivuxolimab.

CDR3 residues: CASSLQGAGEQYF. The CDR3 DNA reads TGTGCCAGCAGTTTACAGGGTGCCGGCGAGCAGTACTTC. This chain connects TRBV27 to TRBJ2-7; D might be TRBD1 (5 bases). Deletions cut 2 bases from V and 6 bases from J, with 11 bases between. CDR3 length equals 13 residues. CDR1 is MNHEY, CDR2 SMNVEV, per germline (reference sequence).